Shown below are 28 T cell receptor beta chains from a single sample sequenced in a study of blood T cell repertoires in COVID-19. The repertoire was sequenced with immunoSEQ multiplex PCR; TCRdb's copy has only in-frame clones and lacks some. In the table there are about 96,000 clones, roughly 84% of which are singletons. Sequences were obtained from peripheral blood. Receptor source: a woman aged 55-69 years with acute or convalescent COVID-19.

CDR3 bases: TGTGCCAGCAGCCCCGGACAGGGGAGGGAGACCCAGTACTTC. Protein sequence: CASSPGQGRETQYF. The V and J genes are TRBV11-2 and TRBJ2-5; TRBD1 agrees at 9 bases. Germline values: CDR1 SGHAT, CDR2 FQNNGV. The trim removed 5 bases at V and 5 bases at J, leaving 6 bases unmatched. The CDR3 totals 14 residues.

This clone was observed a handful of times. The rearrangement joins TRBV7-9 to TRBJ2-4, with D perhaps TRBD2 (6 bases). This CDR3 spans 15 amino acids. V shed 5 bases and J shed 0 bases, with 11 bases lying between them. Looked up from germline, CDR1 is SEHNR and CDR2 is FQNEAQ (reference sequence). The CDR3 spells CASSASGGAKNIQYF. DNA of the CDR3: TGTGCCAGCAGCGCCTCCGGGGGAGCCAAAAACATTCAGTACTTC.

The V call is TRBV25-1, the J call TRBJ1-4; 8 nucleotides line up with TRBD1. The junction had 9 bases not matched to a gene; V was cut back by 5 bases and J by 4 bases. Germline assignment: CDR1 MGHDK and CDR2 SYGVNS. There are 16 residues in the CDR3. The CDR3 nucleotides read TGTGCCAGCAGTCCCCTCCACAGGGGGAGTAATGAAAAACTGTTTTTT. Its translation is CASSPLHRGSNEKLFF.

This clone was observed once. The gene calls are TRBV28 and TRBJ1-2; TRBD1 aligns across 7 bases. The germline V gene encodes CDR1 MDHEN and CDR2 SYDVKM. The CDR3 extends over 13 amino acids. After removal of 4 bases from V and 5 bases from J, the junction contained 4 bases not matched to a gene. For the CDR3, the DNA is TGTGCCAGCAGTTCCGGGACAGTTTATGGCTACACCTTC. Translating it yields CASSSGTVYGYTF.

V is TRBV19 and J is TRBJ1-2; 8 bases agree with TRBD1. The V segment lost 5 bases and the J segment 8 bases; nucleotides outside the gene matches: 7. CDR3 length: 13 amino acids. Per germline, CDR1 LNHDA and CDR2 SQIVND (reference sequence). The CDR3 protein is CASSPDRGWGYTF. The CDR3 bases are TGTGCCAGTAGTCCCGACAGGGGATGGGGCTACACCTTC.

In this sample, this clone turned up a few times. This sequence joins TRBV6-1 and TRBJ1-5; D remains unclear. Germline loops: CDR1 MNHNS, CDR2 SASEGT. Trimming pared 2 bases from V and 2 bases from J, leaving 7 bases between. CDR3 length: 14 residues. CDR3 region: CASSEFFGNQPQHF. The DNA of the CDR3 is TGTGCCAGCAGTGAATTCTTCGGCAATCAGCCCCAGCATTTT.

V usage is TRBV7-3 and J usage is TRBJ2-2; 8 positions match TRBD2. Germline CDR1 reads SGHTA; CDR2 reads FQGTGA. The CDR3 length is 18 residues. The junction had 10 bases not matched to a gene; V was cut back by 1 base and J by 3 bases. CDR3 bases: TGTGCCAGCAGCTTAATGGGTAGCGGGACGCGATACACCGGGGAGCTGTTTTTT. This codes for CASSLMGSGTRYTGELFF.

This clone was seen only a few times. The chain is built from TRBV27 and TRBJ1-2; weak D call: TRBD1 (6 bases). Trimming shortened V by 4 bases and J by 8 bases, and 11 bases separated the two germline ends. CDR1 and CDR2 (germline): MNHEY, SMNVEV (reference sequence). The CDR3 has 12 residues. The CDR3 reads CASSSTGIGYTF. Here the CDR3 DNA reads TGTGCCAGCAGTTCCACAGGGATCGGCTACACCTTC.

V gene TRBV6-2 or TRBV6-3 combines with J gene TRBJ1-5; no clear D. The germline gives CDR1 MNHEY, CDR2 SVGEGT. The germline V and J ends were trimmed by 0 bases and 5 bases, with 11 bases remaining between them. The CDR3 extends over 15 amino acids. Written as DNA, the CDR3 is TGTGCCAGCAGTTACTCGTCGGAGGGCTATCAGCCCCAGCATTTT. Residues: CASSYSSEGYQPQHF.

CDR3 nucleotides: TGTGCCAGCAGTTTCCCCGCAGCTGAAGCTTTCTTT. As protein: CASSFPAAEAFF. The chain employs TRBV6-6 and TRBJ1-1, with D unclear. The V gene lost 4 bases and the J gene lost 6 bases, with 9 bases spanning the gap. Germline-derived CDR1 and CDR2 are MNHNY and SVGAGI (reference sequence). This CDR3 contains 12 residues.

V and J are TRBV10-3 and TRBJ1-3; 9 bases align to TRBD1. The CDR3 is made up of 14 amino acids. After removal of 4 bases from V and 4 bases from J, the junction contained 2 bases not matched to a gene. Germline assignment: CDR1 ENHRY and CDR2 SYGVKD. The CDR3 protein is CAISGTGEGNTIYF. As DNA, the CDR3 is TGTGCCATCAGTGGGACAGGGGAAGGAAACACCATATATTTT.

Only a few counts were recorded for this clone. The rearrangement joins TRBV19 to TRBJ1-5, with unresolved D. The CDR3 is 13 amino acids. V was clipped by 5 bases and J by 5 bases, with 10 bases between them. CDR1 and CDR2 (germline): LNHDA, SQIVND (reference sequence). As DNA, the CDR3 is TGTGCCAGTAGTTCGAGGGCATATCAGCCCCAGCATTTT. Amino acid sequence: CASSSRAYQPQHF.

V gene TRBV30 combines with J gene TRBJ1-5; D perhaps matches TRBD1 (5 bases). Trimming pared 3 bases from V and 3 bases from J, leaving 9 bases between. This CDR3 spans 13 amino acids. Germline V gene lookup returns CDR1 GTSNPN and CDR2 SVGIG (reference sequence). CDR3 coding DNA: TGTGCCTGGAGGGGGCAGCCCAATCAGCCCCAGCATTTT. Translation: CAWRGQPNQPQHF.

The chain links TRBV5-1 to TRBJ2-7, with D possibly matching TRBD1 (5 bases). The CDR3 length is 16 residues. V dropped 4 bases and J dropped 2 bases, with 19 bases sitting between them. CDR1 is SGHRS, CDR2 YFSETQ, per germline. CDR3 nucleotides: TGCGCCAGCAGCCCGCACATGGGTCAGGGAACCTACGAGCAGTACTTC. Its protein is CASSPHMGQGTYEQYF.

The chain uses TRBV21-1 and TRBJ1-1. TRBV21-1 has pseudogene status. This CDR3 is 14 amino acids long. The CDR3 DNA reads TGTGCCAGCAGCAAAGCTGAGGGATGCACTGAAGCTTTCTTT. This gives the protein CASSKAEGCTEAFF.

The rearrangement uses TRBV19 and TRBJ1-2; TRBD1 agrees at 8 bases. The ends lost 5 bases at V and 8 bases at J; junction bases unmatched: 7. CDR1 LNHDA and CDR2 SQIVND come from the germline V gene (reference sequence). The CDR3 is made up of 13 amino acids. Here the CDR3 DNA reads TGTGCCAGTAGTCCGACAGGGGATGGAGGCTACACCTTC. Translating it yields CASSPTGDGGYTF.

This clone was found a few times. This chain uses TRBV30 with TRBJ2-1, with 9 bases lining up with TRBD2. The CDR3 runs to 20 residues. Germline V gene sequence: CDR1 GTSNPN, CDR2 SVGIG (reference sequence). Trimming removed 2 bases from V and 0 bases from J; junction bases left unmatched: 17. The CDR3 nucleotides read TGTGCCTGGAGTCCCCCGGGTAGCGGGGGCCCTACAAGCTCCTACAATGAGCAGTTCTTC. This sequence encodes CAWSPPGSGGPTSSYNEQFF.

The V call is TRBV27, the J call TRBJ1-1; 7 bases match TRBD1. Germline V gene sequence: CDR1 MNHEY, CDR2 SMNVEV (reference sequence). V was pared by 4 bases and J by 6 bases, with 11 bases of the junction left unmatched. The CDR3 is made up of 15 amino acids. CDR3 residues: CASSSRQGVIAEAFF. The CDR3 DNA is TGTGCCAGCAGTTCCAGACAGGGAGTTATAGCTGAAGCTTTCTTT.

In DNA form, the CDR3 reads TGCGCCAGCAGCTTGGCAGGGGGCGCGTATGGAAACACCATATATTTT. This sequence encodes CASSLAGGAYGNTIYF. This chain uses TRBV5-1 with TRBJ1-3; TRBD1 matches 8 bases. V dropped 0 bases and J dropped 3; count of bases not matched to a gene: 5. The CDR3 covers 16 residues. The germline gives CDR1 SGHRS, CDR2 YFSETQ. The full variable domain, in which reference TRBV5-1 and TRBJ1-3 provide the parts outside the CDR3, is KAGVTQTPRYLIKTRGQQVTLSCSPISGHRSVSWYQQTPGQGLQFLFEYFSETQRNKGNFPGRFSGRQFSNSRSEMNVSTLELGDSALYLCASSLAGGAYGNTIYFGEGSWLTVV.

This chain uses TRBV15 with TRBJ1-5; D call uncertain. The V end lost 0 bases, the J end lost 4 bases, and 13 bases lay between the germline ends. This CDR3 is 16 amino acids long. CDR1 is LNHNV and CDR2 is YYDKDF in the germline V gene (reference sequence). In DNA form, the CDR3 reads TGTGCCACCAGCAGAGATTATGGAGGGATGAATCAGCCCCAGCATTTT. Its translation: CATSRDYGGMNQPQHF. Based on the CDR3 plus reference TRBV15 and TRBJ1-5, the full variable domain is DAMVIQNPRYQVTQFGKPVTLSCSQTLNHNVMYWYQQKSSQAPKLLFHYYDKDFNNEADTPDNFQSRRPNTSFCFLDIRSPGLGDTAMYLCATSRDYGGMNQPQHFGDGTRLSIL.

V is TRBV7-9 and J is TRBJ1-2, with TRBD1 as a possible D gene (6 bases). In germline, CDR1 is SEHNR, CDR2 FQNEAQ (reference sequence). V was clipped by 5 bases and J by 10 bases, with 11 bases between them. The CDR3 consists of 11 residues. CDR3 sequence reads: CASSATGIYTF. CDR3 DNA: TGTGCCAGCAGCGCGACAGGTATCTACACCTTC.

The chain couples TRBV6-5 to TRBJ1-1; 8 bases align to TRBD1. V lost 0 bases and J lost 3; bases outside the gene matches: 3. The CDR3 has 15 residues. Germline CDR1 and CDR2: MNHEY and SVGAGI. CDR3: CASSYSATGDTEAFF. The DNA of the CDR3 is TGTGCCAGCAGTTACTCGGCGACAGGGGACACTGAAGCTTTCTTT.

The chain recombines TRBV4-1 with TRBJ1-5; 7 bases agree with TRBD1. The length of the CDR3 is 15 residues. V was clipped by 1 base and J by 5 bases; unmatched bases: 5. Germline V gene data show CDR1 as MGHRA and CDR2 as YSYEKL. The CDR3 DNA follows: TGCGCCAGCAGCCAAGTGTCAGGGGGGTATCAGCCCCAGCATTTT. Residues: CASSQVSGGYQPQHF.

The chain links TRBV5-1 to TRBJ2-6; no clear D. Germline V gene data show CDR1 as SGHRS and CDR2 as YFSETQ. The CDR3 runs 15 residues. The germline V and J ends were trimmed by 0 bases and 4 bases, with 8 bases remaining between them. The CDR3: CASSLVLVGANVLTF. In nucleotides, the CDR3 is TGCGCCAGCAGCTTGGTGTTAGTAGGGGCCAACGTCCTGACTTTC.

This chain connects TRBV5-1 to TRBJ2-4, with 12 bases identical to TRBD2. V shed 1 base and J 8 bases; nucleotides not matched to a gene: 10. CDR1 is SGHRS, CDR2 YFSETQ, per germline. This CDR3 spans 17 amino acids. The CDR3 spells CASSLLASGGASDIQYF. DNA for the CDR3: TGCGCCAGCAGCTTGTTAGCTAGCGGGGGGGCATCTGACATTCAGTACTTC. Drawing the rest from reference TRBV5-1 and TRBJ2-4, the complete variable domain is KAGVTQTPRYLIKTRGQQVTLSCSPISGHRSVSWYQQTPGQGLQFLFEYFSETQRNKGNFPGRFSGRQFSNSRSEMNVSTLELGDSALYLCASSLLASGGASDIQYFGAGTRLSVL.

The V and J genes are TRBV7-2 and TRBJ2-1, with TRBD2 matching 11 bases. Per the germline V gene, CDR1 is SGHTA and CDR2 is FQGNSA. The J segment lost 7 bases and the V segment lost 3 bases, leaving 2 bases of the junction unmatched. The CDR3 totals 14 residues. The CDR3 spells CASSFSGGVNEQFF. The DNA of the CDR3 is TGTGCCAGCAGCTTTAGCGGGGGGGTAAATGAGCAGTTCTTC.

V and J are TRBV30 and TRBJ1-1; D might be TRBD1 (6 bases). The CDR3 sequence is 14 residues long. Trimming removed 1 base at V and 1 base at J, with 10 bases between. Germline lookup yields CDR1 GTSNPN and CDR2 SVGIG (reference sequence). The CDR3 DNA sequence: TGTGCCTGGAGTGACGGGACACCGAACACTGAAGCTTTCTTT. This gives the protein CAWSDGTPNTEAFF.

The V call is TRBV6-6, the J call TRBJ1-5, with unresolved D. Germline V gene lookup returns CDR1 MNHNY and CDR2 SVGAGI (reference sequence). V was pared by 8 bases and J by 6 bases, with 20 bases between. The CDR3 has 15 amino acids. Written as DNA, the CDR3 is TGTGCCAGCGTCGGGTACTTACTGCGGGGTCAGCCCCAGCATTTT. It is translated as CASVGYLLRGQPQHF.